Listed below are T cell receptor beta chains from one sample, sequenced in a study of T cell responses to AZD1222 COVID-19 vaccine. The method was immunoSEQ multiplex PCR; TCRdb's version includes in-frame clones alone and lacks a portion of them. Among some 120,000 clones listed, 90% were seen once. The sequencing used peripheral blood, collected on day 0 of MenACWY control vaccination. Source of these receptors: an adult in good health. CDR3s include the opening cysteine and the closing phenylalanine or tryptophan. The D gene is left open where the match is weak.

>TRBV6-5|TRBD1|14
CASKRTGYDYGYTF
>TRBV7-9|TRBD2|19
CASSLGRVAGGATYNEQFF
>TRBV5-4|TRBD1|15
CASSPQGAGYNEQFF
>TRBV10-3|NA|12
CAIGGGNQPQHF
>TRBV7-5|NA|13
CVRSCQGCHEQFF
>TRBV5-5|TRBD1|15
CASSSPGTGDFKLFF
>TRBV11-2|NA|17
CASSLNGRSTSTDTQYF
>TRBV9|TRBD2|15
CASSGGLAGEETQYF
>TRBV4-1|NA|16
CASSQDPRSSYNEQFF
>TRBV12-5|NA|13
CASGFLGGTEAFF
>TRBV18|NA|16
CASSPTTAGGTYEQYF
>TRBV3-1/TRBV3-2|NA|17
CASSQKVRREQKNEQFF
>TRBV7-9|TRBD1|15
CASSFRQGFRSEQFF
>TRBV11-2|NA|14
CASSPERGDTEAFF
>TRBV6-5|TRBD1|13
CASVQGVIQPQHF
>TRBV2|NA|15
CASSQNWGGDTEAFF
>TRBV11-2|NA|14
CASSLDETNYGYTF
>TRBV7-8|TRBD2|18
CASSFGTWGLAGQETQYF
>TRBV10-1|NA|15
CASSEPTGNTDTQYF
>TRBV30|NA|13
CASEGDRNTEAFF
>TRBV7-8|TRBD2|16
CASSGGLAGNTGELFF
>TRBV24-1|TRBD1|15
CATRETGLGDTEAFF
>TRBV7-2|NA|13
CASRRGGADTQYF
>TRBV11-2|NA|16
CASSLHSTLSTDTQYF
>TRBV25-1|NA|13
CASRHRIKEKLFF
>TRBV7-9|NA|14
CASSSTSPPYEQYF
>TRBV28|TRBD2|16
CASSFLAGGKANEQFF
>TRBV12-3/TRBV12-4|NA|13
CASSPPGESAQHF
>TRBV27|TRBD1|14
CASSSGDRGYGYTF
>TRBV6-2/TRBV6-3|TRBD1|16
CASSYLTGAPNTEAFF
>TRBV6-6|TRBD1|15
CASSPGTGKTGELFF
>TRBV5-4|NA|14
CASSSGQRSYGYTF
>TRBV5-4|TRBD2|18
CASSLAGSSGRAYNEQFF
>TRBV7-3|NA|14
CASSWGSNTGELFF
>TRBV7-6|NA|15
CASSLWGRSTNEQFF
>TRBV21-1|NA|16
CASSRTSGSRGDTQYF
>TRBV10-3|TRBD2|16
CAISATSGTAVYEQYF
>TRBV27|TRBD2|15
CASRSGLAGLYEQYF
>TRBV5-6|TRBD1|14
CASSYTGGQETQYF
>TRBV5-4|TRBD2|14
CASSLTGGQETQYF
>TRBV28|NA|16
CASSSPSGARGYGYTF
>TRBV6-5|TRBD1|12
CASSRQGHEQYF
>TRBV5-1|NA|13
CASSRGSAYEQYF
>TRBV3-1/TRBV3-2|NA|16
CASSPRARGTSYGYTF
>TRBV4-2|NA|16
CASSLNLVESSYEQYF
>TRBV5-1|NA|15
CASSLRGQNTGELFF
>TRBV28|TRBD1|13
CASSVGGREKLFF
>TRBV2|NA|16
CASSGPQKEARETQYF
>TRBV7-2|TRBD2|18
CASSVTGTSGLGGGEQFF
>TRBV11-2|NA|14
CASSLNHPTDTQYF
>TRBV19|NA|13
CASSIRLNTEAFF
>TRBV20-1|TRBD1|14
CSASPGQSYSPLHF
>TRBV18|NA|16
CASSPDSRLAKNIQYF
>TRBV6-6|TRBD2|15
CASNPTSGSTDTQYF
>TRBV6-6|NA|17
CASGPLTEGDFTDTQYF
>TRBV27|TRBD1|15
CASSLSFRGDTEAFF
>TRBV28|TRBD2|16
CASSSPGTSATDTQYF
>TRBV27|NA|13
CASSLEGRDEQYF
>TRBV20-1|TRBD1|12
CSASRDREVAFF